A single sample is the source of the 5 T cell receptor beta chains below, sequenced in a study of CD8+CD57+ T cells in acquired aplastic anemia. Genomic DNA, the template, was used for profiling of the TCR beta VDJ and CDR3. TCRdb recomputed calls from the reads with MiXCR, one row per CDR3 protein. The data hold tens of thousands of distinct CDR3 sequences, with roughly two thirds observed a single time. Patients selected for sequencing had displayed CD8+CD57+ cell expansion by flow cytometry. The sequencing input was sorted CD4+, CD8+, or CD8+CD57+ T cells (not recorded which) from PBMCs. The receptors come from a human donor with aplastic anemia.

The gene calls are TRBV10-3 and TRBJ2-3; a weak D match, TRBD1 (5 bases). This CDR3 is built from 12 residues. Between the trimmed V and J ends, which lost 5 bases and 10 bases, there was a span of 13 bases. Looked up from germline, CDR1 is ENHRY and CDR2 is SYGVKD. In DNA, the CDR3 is TGTGCCATCAGTCAACAGGACGGCTCGCAGTATTTT. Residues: CAISQQDGSQYF.

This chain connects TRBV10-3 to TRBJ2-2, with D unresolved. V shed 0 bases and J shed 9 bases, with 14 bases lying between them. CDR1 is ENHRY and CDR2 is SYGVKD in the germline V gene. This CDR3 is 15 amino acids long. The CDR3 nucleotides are TGTGCCATCAGTGAGTCTAGACCCTCTTACTGGGAGCTGTTTTTT. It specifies CAISESRPSYWELFF.

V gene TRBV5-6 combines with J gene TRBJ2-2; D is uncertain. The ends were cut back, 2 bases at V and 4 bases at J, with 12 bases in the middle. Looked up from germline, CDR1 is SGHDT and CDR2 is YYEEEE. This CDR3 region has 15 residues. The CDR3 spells CASSLRWWPTGELFF. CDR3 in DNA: TGTGCCAGCAGCTTACGATGGTGGCCCACCGGGGAGCTGTTTTTT.

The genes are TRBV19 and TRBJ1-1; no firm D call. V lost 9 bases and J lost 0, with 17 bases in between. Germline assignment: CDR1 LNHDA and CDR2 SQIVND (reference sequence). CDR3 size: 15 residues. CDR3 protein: CASRSQVLMNTEAFF. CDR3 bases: TGTGCCAGCAGAAGCCAGGTGCTGATGAACACTGAAGCTTTCTTT. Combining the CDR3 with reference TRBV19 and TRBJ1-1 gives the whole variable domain DGGITQSPKYLFRKEGQNVTLSCEQNLNHDAMYWYRQDPGQGLRLIYYSQIVNDFQKGDIAEGYSVSREKKESFPLTVTSAQKNPTAFYLCASRSQVLMNTEAFFGQGTRLTVV.

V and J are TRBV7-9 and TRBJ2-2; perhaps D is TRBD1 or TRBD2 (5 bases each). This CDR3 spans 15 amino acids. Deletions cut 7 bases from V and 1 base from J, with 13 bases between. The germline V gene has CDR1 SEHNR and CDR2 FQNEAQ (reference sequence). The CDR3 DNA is TGTGCCAGCAAATGGGACGGTCGGAACACCGGGGAGCTGTTTTTT. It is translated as CASKWDGRNTGELFF. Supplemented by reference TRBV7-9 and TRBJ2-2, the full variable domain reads DTGVSQNPRHKITKRGQNVTFRCDPISEHNRLYWYRQTLGQGPEFLTYFQNEAQLEKSRLLSDRFSAERPKGSFSTLEIQRTEQGDSAMYLCASKWDGRNTGELFFGEGSRLTVL.